The 8 T cell receptor beta chains given below trace back to one sample, sequenced in a study of T cell clonality in common variable immunodeficiency (dated by TCRdb to between 2014 and 2017). Receptors were amplified or captured by the immunoSEQ multiplex PCR assay. Not all clones reach the TCRdb copy of this immuneACCESS table, which keeps in-frame sequences only. Checked studies attribute under half of the gap to unresolved V genes and leave the rest unexplained. This sample has around 39,000 clones, none of them a singleton. The ten largest clones capture 0.95% of the sample. The sequenced sample consisted of peripheral blood mononuclear cells. The receptors were gathered from a person between 18 and 75 years old in good health.

This clone was counted at least ten times. The read terminates 3 residues before the CDR3 end, so the remaining end is supplied by the germline J gene. The chain couples TRBV18 to TRBJ2-6; D is possibly TRBD2 (5 bases). V lost 6 bases and J lost 2, with 11 bases in between. Germline V gene lookup returns CDR1 KGHSH and CDR2 LQKENI. The CDR3 totals 15 residues. The CDR3 DNA, read in part, is TGTGCCAGCTCCCTAGCTTTAACTGGGGCCAACGTC. This translates into CASSLALTGANV. The full CDR3 reads CASSLALTGANVLTF.

This clone showed up many times. With the read ending 3 residues before the CDR3 end, the germline J gene is used to fill in that end. The J gene is TRBJ2-7, the V gene TRBV5-1, with D perhaps TRBD1 (6 bases). The V end lost 2 bases, the J end lost 5 bases, and 11 bases lay between the germline ends. This CDR3 contains 13 residues. Germline V gives CDR1 SGHRS, CDR2 YFSETQ. The CDR3 DNA, read in part, is TGCGCCAGCAGCTTACAGGGATTCAACGAG. Residues: CASSLQGFNE. The entire CDR3 protein is CASSLQGFNEQYF.

This clone was counted many times. Sequencing ends 3 residues short of the CDR3 end; the germline J gene provides the rest. The chain carries TRBV29-1 and TRBJ2-7; TRBD2 might be the D (7 bases). V was pared by 3 bases and J by 5 bases, with 17 bases between. The CDR3 consists of 14 residues. The germline V gene has CDR1 SQVTM and CDR2 ANQGSEA. The CDR3 DNA, read in part, is TGCAGCGTTGATGGGGGGGCCAGGGTGCACGAG. Its translation: CSVDGGARVHE. In full, the CDR3 reads CSVDGGARVHEQYF.

This clone was counted ten times or more. The CDR3 goes on 3 residues after the read ends, and that part is filled in from the germline J gene. This chain joins TRBV27 and TRBJ1-2, with TRBD1 as a possible D gene (6 bases). The germline CDR1 and CDR2 sequences are MNHEY and SMNVEV (reference sequence). The CDR3 is made up of 14 amino acids. Trimming removed 6 bases at V and 5 bases at J, with 16 bases between. CDR3 bases read: TGTGCCAGCAGGGGAACCGGAGGGGGTTATGGC. It codes for CASRGTGGGYG. The whole CDR3 is CASRGTGGGYGYTF.

This clone was observed at least ten times. The read comes to an end 3 residues before the CDR3 does, leaving the germline J gene to fill in the end. The chain carries TRBV7-2 and TRBJ2-5, with 9 nucleotides matching TRBD2. Germline assignment: CDR1 SGHTA and CDR2 FQGNSA. There are 15 residues in the CDR3. V was clipped by 6 bases and J by 5 bases; unmatched bases: 10. The CDR3 bases that were read are TGTGCCAGCAGATTTAGCGGGGGCCCAGGGGAGACC. Translation: CASRFSGGPGET. The whole CDR3 sequence reads CASRFSGGPGETQYF. The variable domain in full, with the rest retrieved from reference TRBV7-2 and TRBJ2-5, is GAGVSQSPSNKVTEKGKDVELRCDPISGHTALYWYRQSLGQGLEFLIYFQGNSAPDKSGLPSDRFSAERTGGSVSTLTIQRTQQEDSAVYLCASRFSGGPGETQYFGPGTRLLVL.

This clone was observed at least ten times. The CDR3 is cut off 3 residues early in the read; its end comes from the germline J gene. The chain couples TRBV4-1 to TRBJ1-5; the D gene is possibly TRBD1 (6 bases). Germline-derived CDR1 and CDR2 are MGHRA and YSYEKL. V shed 3 bases and J shed 4 bases, with 19 bases lying between them. CDR3 size: 17 residues. The DNA read from the CDR3 is TGCGCCAGCAGCCAGGGTCGAGGGATGGACAGAAATCAGCCC. Amino acids: CASSQGRGMDRNQP. The entire CDR3 is CASSQGRGMDRNQPQHF.

In this sample, this clone turned up many times. The observed sequence ends 3 residues before the CDR3 terminus, with the missing tail filled in from the germline J gene. The chain is built from TRBV30 and TRBJ2-5; TRBD2 aligns across 10 bases. Germline V lookup: CDR1 GTSNPN, CDR2 SVGIG (reference sequence). This CDR3 region has 14 residues. V dropped 1 base and J dropped 5; count of bases not matched to a gene: 4. CDR3 bases read: TGTGCCTGGAGTGATGGGACTAGCGCGGAGACC. This translates into CAWSDGTSAET. The whole CDR3 reads CAWSDGTSAETQYF.

This clone was seen many times. The CDR3 extends 3 residues past the end of the read, so its final part is completed from the germline J gene. The V and J genes are TRBV2 and TRBJ2-5, with a possible D match to TRBD1 (6 bases). Germline CDR1 is SNHLY and CDR2 is FYNNEI. This CDR3 has 15 amino acids. Trimming removed 4 bases at V and 2 bases at J, with 14 bases between. The chain's CDR3 is CASSGSTGWQETQYF. Partial CDR3 DNA: TGTGCCAGCAGTGGGTCTACAGGGTGGCAAGAGACC.